The rows below give T cell receptor beta chains drawn from one sample of a study of blood T cell repertoires in COVID-19. Assay used: immunoSEQ multiplex PCR; TCRdb lists only in-frame clones, some missing. Among about 110,000 clones listed, about 88% were seen once. The source material was peripheral blood. The receptor set was obtained from a man aged 35-49 years with acute or convalescent COVID-19. Both conserved end residues are part of each CDR3. A D gene is named only where the DNA matches it firmly. Clone size is stated in some rows and not others, as once, few, many or a class when expanded.

size	V	D	J	length	DNA	CDR3
.	TRBV7-2	.	TRBJ2-3	15	TGTGCCAGCAGCTTAGCCGGGGGGCGCGTGGATACGCAGTATTTT	CASSLAGGRVDTQYF
.	TRBV19	.	TRBJ1-1	12	TGTGCCAGTAGTATATGGCAGGCTGAAGCTTTCTTT	CASSIWQAEAFF
.	TRBV4-2	TRBD2	TRBJ2-5	15	TGTGCCAGCAGCCAACTGACTAGCGGGGAGGAGACCCAGTACTTC	CASSQLTSGEETQYF
.	TRBV19	.	TRBJ2-5	13	TGTGCCAGTGGGAGAGCTATCGGAGAGACCCAGTACTTC	CASGRAIGETQYF
.	TRBV21-1	.	TRBJ1-1	12	TGTGCCAGCAGGACGCAGGACACTGAAGCTTTCTTT	CASRTQDTEAFF
.	TRBV6-5	.	TRBJ2-7	14	TGTGCCAGCGGGGCAGGGTCATATCGGTACGAGCAGTACTTC	CASGAGSYRYEQYF
.	TRBV7-9	.	TRBJ2-7	13	TGTGCCAGCAGCTCCGAGGAGGCCTACGAGCAGTACTTC	CASSSEEAYEQYF
.	TRBV7-9	TRBD1	TRBJ1-4	15	TGTGCCAGCAGTCCCTGGGGGACAGGGAATGAAAAACTGTTTTTT	CASSPWGTGNEKLFF
.	TRBV3-1/TRBV3-2	.	TRBJ2-1	14	TGTGCCAGCAGCCCCGGGACTGTTTACAATGAGCAGTTCTTC	CASSPGTVYNEQFF
.	TRBV4-3	.	TRBJ2-1	17	TGCGCCAGCAGCCAGGACTGGTCTGGGGGGATTACAATGAGGCAGTTCTTC	CASSQDWSGGITMRQFF
.	TRBV19	.	TRBJ2-7	15	TGTGCCAGTAGAAAAGCCGGGACTGGGCCCTACGAGCAGTACTTC	CASRKAGTGPYEQYF
.	TRBV12-3/TRBV12-4	.	TRBJ2-5	12	TGTGCCAGCAGACTAGGGAGGGAGACCCAGTACTTC	CASRLGRETQYF
once	TRBV4-2	TRBD1	TRBJ2-7	14	TGTGCCAGCAGCCCCCGGGACAGCTCCTACGAGCAGTACTTC	CASSPRDSSYEQYF
.	TRBV4-2	TRBD2	TRBJ2-1	15	TGTGCCAGCAGTCACCTAGCGGGGATAAACAATGAGCAGTTCTTC	CASSHLAGINNEQFF
.	TRBV2	.	TRBJ2-5	14	TGTGCCAGCAGTGAAGAAGGGGCAGGGTCGACCCAGTACTTC	CASSEEGAGSTQYF
once	TRBV11-2	.	TRBJ2-1	15	TGTGCCAGCAGCCCCCCGGGACCTCAGGGGAATGAGCAGTTCTTC	CASSPPGPQGNEQFF
few	TRBV5-6	TRBD1	TRBJ2-5	13	TGTGCCAGCAGCTTGGACAGGGGAGAGACCCAGTACTTC	CASSLDRGETQYF
.	TRBV10-1	.	TRBJ1-3	17	TGCGCCAGCAGTGAGTCGGCCGAGACAGGTCTCGGAAACACCATATATTTT	CASSESAETGLGNTIYF
.	TRBV9	.	TRBJ1-2	15	TGTGCCAGCAGCGTAGCCCAAGCCTGGGAGGGGGGCTACACCTTC	CASSVAQAWEGGYTF
.	TRBV28	.	TRBJ2-4	16	TGTGCCAGCAGGGCCCGGGGGATTCGGGCCAAAAACATTCAGTACTTC	CASRARGIRAKNIQYF
once	TRBV5-8	.	TRBJ2-3	15	TGTGCCAGCAGCCTAGGAGACTTTGGGACAGATACGCAGTATTTT	CASSLGDFGTDTQYF
.	TRBV6-2/TRBV6-3	TRBD2	TRBJ2-7	16	TGTGCCAGCAGTTATCCCGGGACTAGCGGGGGATACGAGCAGTACTTC	CASSYPGTSGGYEQYF
few	TRBV18	.	TRBJ1-4	12	TGTGCCAGCTCGCACAACAATGAAAAACTGTTTTTT	CASSHNNEKLFF
.	TRBV27	TRBD2	TRBJ2-3	19	TGTGCCAGCAGTCTCGGGACTAGCGGAACGGCGACCCGCACAGATACGCAGTATTTT	CASSLGTSGTATRTDTQYF
few	TRBV3-1/TRBV3-2	TRBD2	TRBJ2-1	16	TGTGCCAGCCGCCTCCTAGCGGGAGGGCCCTACAATGAGCAGTTCTTC	CASRLLAGGPYNEQFF
.	TRBV27	.	TRBJ1-2	11	TGTGCCAGCCGCGGGGGGCTGGGCTACACCTTC	CASRGGLGYTF
.	TRBV6-5	TRBD1	TRBJ2-1	14	TGTGCCAGCAGTTATCAGGGGGCGATCGATGAGCAGTTCTTC	CASSYQGAIDEQFF
.	TRBV29-1	.	TRBJ2-7	13	TGCAGCGTTACGCCGGGACAAACCTACGAGCAGTACTTC	CSVTPGQTYEQYF
once	TRBV15	TRBD2	TRBJ2-1	13	TGTGCCACCGGACTAGCGGGGGATAATGAGCAGTTCTTC	CATGLAGDNEQFF
few	TRBV27	.	TRBJ2-3	14	TGTGCCAGCAGTTTTCTAACCGGCACAGATACGCAGTATTTT	CASSFLTGTDTQYF
.	TRBV9	.	TRBJ2-3	15	TGTGCCAGCAGCGTCGGGACTGCCAGCACAGATACGCAGTATTTT	CASSVGTASTDTQYF
.	TRBV2	TRBD1	TRBJ2-7	15	TGTGCCAGCATCCTTAGACAGGGGGGCCCCTACGAGCAGTACTTC	CASILRQGGPYEQYF
.	TRBV28	.	TRBJ2-1	15	TGTGCCAGCAGGACTACCGGACAGCGCTTCCTCAGTCAGTTCTTC	CASRTTGQRFLSQFF
.	TRBV19	TRBD2	TRBJ2-1	14	TGTGCCAGCGAGCCTAGCGGGGGCCTCAATGAGCAGTTCTTC	CASEPSGGLNEQFF
few	TRBV28	.	TRBJ2-7	15	TGTGCCAGCAGCCCGTGGGACCCGCGGGGTTACGAGCAGTACTTC	CASSPWDPRGYEQYF